A single sample gave rise to the 31 T cell receptor beta chains below, sequenced in a study of OX40 agonist ivuxolimab in advanced cancers. Sequenced by immunoSEQ multiplex PCR; TCRdb stores in-frame clones only, minus some. The sample has roughly 150,000 clones; under 95% are singletons. Specimen: CD4+ or CD8+ T cells sorted from blood, collected in a trial of the OX40 agonist ivuxolimab. The receptor source for this set is an adult with an advanced solid tumor such as melanoma, head and neck, liver or kidney cancer.

This clone has only one observation. Here the CDR3 reads CASAGWGGNEQFF. The CDR3 DNA reads as TGTGCCAGCGCTGGTTGGGGGGGGAATGAGCAGTTCTTC. The chain has TRBV6-5 and TRBJ2-1, with 7 nucleotides matching TRBD2. The CDR3 length is 13 residues. The V segment lost 8 bases and the J segment 7 bases; nucleotides outside the gene matches: 8. Germline loops: CDR1 MNHEY, CDR2 SVGAGI.

The rearrangement joins TRBV5-1 to TRBJ2-5; 9 positions agree with TRBD2. V lost 0 bases, J lost 5 bases, and 8 bases stayed unmatched. The V gene's germline CDR1 is SGHRS and CDR2 YFSETQ. This CDR3 comprises 16 residues. The CDR3 reads CASSLGWASGAETQYF. The CDR3 bases are TGCGCCAGCAGCTTGGGGTGGGCTAGCGGGGCGGAGACCCAGTACTTC.

CDR3 nucleotides: TGTGCCAGCAGTTTCTCTACAGGGACCGGGGCCAACGTCCTGACTTTC. This translates into CASSFSTGTGANVLTF. The rearrangement uses TRBV28 and TRBJ2-6, with TRBD1 as a possible D gene (6 bases). The CDR3 sequence is 16 residues long. Trimming removed 3 bases at V and 4 bases at J, with 13 bases between. The V gene's germline CDR1 is MDHEN and CDR2 SYDVKM. Full variable domain (outside the CDR3, taken from reference TRBV28 and TRBJ2-6): DVKVTQSSRYLVKRTGEKVFLECVQDMDHENMFWYRQDPGLGLRLIYFSYDVKMKEKGDIPEGYSVSREKKERFSLILESASTNQTSMYLCASSFSTGTGANVLTFGAGSRLTVL.

The chain has TRBV19 and TRBJ2-3, with TRBD1 matching over 7 bases. Unmatched junction bases numbered 7, after V lost 3 bases and J lost 4 bases. Looked up from germline, CDR1 is LNHDA and CDR2 is SQIVND (reference sequence). CDR3 length: 15 residues. In DNA form, the CDR3 reads TGTGCCAGTAGTATGTTGTTAGGGGGCGCAGATACGCAGTATTTT. Protein product: CASSMLLGGADTQYF.

V gene TRBV7-3 combines with J gene TRBJ2-3, with TRBD1 matching over 8 bases. J was trimmed by 1 base and V by 4 bases; bases with no gene match: 4. This CDR3 has 15 amino acids. Germline CDR1 is SGHTA and CDR2 is FQGTGA. The CDR3 region is CASSSGQGRTDTQYF. The CDR3 bases are TGTGCCAGCAGCTCCGGACAGGGACGCACAGATACGCAGTATTTT.

CDR3 sequence reads: CASSVRGGAANTGELFF. The CDR3 bases are TGTGCCAGCAGCGTAAGAGGGGGGGCTGCGAACACCGGGGAGCTGTTTTTT. V usage is TRBV9 and J usage is TRBJ2-2; a possible D gene is TRBD2 (7 bases). Germline CDR1 is SGDLS and CDR2 is YYNGEE. CDR3 size: 17 residues. Trimming took 1 base from V and 0 from J, leaving 13 bases between them.

The chain has TRBV6-5 and TRBJ1-6; D not certain. Germline CDR1 is MNHEY and CDR2 is SVGAGI. The CDR3 spans 15 residues. Trimming shortened V by 0 bases and J by 8 bases, and 11 bases separated the two germline ends. The CDR3 protein is CASSYSGSSYSPLHF. DNA for the CDR3: TGTGCCAGCAGTTACTCAGGCAGCTCGTATTCACCCCTCCACTTT.

The V and J genes are TRBV11-2 and TRBJ2-1; D unclear. This CDR3 contains 13 residues. V lost 5 bases and J 3 bases, leaving 8 bases between the germline ends. The germline V gene has CDR1 SGHAT and CDR2 FQNNGV. The CDR3 loop is CASSRSNYNEQFF. CDR3 DNA: TGTGCCAGCAGCCGGTCTAACTACAATGAGCAGTTCTTC.

The chain has TRBV9 and TRBJ2-1; 12 nucleotides line up with TRBD2. The CDR3 length is 16 residues. Trimming took 0 bases from V and 10 from J; bases not matched to a gene: 8. Germline V gene lookup returns CDR1 SGDLS and CDR2 YYNGEE. This chain's CDR3 is CASSVAPSGRGGEQFF. The CDR3, as DNA: TGTGCCAGCAGCGTAGCCCCTAGCGGGAGGGGAGGGGAGCAGTTCTTC.

The chain joins TRBV4-1 to TRBJ2-5, with D perhaps being TRBD1 or TRBD2 (6 bases each). With 0 bases removed from V and 4 bases from J, the gap between germline ends came to 18 bases. Germline V gene lookup returns CDR1 MGHRA and CDR2 YSYEKL. The CDR3 runs to 17 residues. Here the CDR3 DNA reads TGCGCCAGCAGCCAAGAAGCGGGTGGGGGCCCCAGAGAGACCCAGTACTTC. Its translation is CASSQEAGGGPRETQYF.

The chain couples TRBV9 to TRBJ1-1; D perhaps matches TRBD1 (5 bases). CDR3 length: 15 amino acids. Germline-derived CDR1 and CDR2 are SGDLS and YYNGEE. V gave up 0 bases and J gave up 1 base, with 10 bases separating them. The CDR3 bases are TGTGCCAGCAGCGTAGATCCGGGACGGAACACTGAAGCTTTCTTT. Its protein product is CASSVDPGRNTEAFF.

The chain recombines TRBV5-1 with TRBJ1-6; D is undetermined. V was cut by 0 bases and J by 9 bases, with 7 bases left in between. Looked up from germline, CDR1 is SGHRS and CDR2 is YFSETQ. CDR3 length: 13 amino acids. CDR3 protein: CASSLAGGSPLHF. The CDR3 region has the DNA TGCGCCAGCAGCTTGGCCGGAGGTTCACCCCTCCACTTT.

V gene TRBV28 combines with J gene TRBJ1-5; D gene ambiguous. The CDR3 sequence is 14 residues long. Germline V CDR1 and CDR2: MDHEN, SYDVKM. V gave up 6 bases and J gave up 0 bases, with 9 bases separating them. The CDR3 DNA is TGTGCCAGCAGGAAAACACTTAGCAATCAGCCCCAGCATTTT. Its translation is CASRKTLSNQPQHF.

The rearrangement joins TRBV10-3 to TRBJ1-1; D possibly corresponds to TRBD1 (5 bases). V was shortened by 3 bases and J by 10 bases, with 21 bases between the two germline ends. Germline assignment: CDR1 ENHRY and CDR2 SYGVKD. The CDR3 contains 15 residues. The CDR3 nucleotides are TGTGCCATCAGTGAAAAGGGGCAGGGTCCGAGAGGAGCTTTCTTT. Translation gives CAISEKGQGPRGAFF.

This chain links TRBV6-6 with TRBJ1-3; TRBD1 might be the D (5 bases). The V and J ends lost 5 bases and 4 bases respectively, with 15 bases between them. Per the germline V gene, CDR1 is MNHNY and CDR2 is SVGAGI (reference sequence). This CDR3 region has 15 residues. The CDR3 region is CASSGAGVSGNTIYF. In nucleotides, the CDR3 is TGTGCCAGCAGTGGGGCGGGGGTCTCCGGAAACACCATATATTTT.

This sequence joins TRBV19 and TRBJ2-5, with D maybe TRBD1 (5 bases). CDR1 LNHDA and CDR2 SQIVND come from the germline V gene (reference sequence). The V end lost 2 bases, the J end lost 2 bases, and 21 bases lay between the germline ends. This CDR3 is 18 amino acids long. Here the CDR3 reads CASSIRPSRVSPQETQYF. In DNA, the CDR3 is TGTGCCAGTAGTATAAGACCTTCCAGGGTAAGCCCTCAAGAGACCCAGTACTTC.

This chain joins TRBV7-9 and TRBJ1-1; D uncertain. The CDR3 is 17 amino acids. CDR1 and CDR2 from the germline V gene are SEHNR and FQNEAQ (reference sequence). The ends were cut back, 1 base at V and 4 bases at J, with 19 bases in the middle. The CDR3: CASSLGPLRGRATEAFF. CDR3 coding DNA: TGTGCCAGCAGCTTAGGGCCCCTACGCGGGAGGGCCACTGAAGCTTTCTTT.

The rearrangement links TRBV27 to TRBJ1-1, with 8 bases that match TRBD1. Germline V lookup: CDR1 MNHEY, CDR2 SMNVEV (reference sequence). CDR3 length: 16 residues. V gave up 6 bases and J gave up 0 bases; unmatched junction bases: 9. CDR3 DNA: TGTGCCAGCAGAAGGACAGGGTCCGCCATGAACACTGAAGCTTTCTTT. It specifies CASRRTGSAMNTEAFF.

The chain recombines TRBV19 with TRBJ1-3; TRBD1 agrees at 8 bases. Trimming took 3 bases from V and 4 from J; bases not matched to a gene: 5. CDR1 and CDR2 from the germline V gene are LNHDA and SQIVND (reference sequence). The CDR3 totals 15 residues. CDR3 sequence: CASSIGQGSGNTIYF. The CDR3 DNA reads TGTGCCAGTAGTATCGGACAGGGTTCCGGAAACACCATATATTTT.

The V call is TRBV5-1, the J call TRBJ1-1; 8 bases are shared with TRBD1. V trimming: 3 bases; J trimming: 3 bases; junction bases outside the gene matches: 4. Germline V lookup: CDR1 SGHRS, CDR2 YFSETQ. CDR3 size: 14 residues. The CDR3 sequence: CASSSPGQDTEAFF. CDR3 in DNA: TGCGCCAGCAGCTCACCGGGACAGGACACTGAAGCTTTCTTT.

This clone has only one observation. The junction departs from germline at one end; a sequencing error may be responsible. This chain joins TRBV15 and TRBJ2-5; 12 bases agree with TRBD2. The germline V gene has CDR1 LNHNV and CDR2 YYDKDF (reference sequence). This CDR3 spans 16 amino acids. The CDR3 DNA sequence: TGTGCCACCAGCAGAGCGACTAGCGGGGGAAGAGAGGCCCAGTACTTC. It specifies CATSRATSGGREAQYF.

CDR3 nucleotide sequence: TGTGCCAGCAGTTTAATCGGACAGGGGACGGGGCAGCCCCAGCATTTT. This encodes CASSLIGQGTGQPQHF. This chain connects TRBV27 to TRBJ1-5; 9 bases map to TRBD1. CDR3 length equals 16 residues. Germline V gene data show CDR1 as MNHEY and CDR2 as SMNVEV (reference sequence). J gave up 7 bases and V 2 bases, and 9 bases lay outside the gene matches.

CDR3 loop: CASIRNTEAFF. CDR3 in DNA: TGTGCCAGCATACGGAACACTGAAGCTTTCTTT. The chain has TRBV6-5 and TRBJ1-1; no firm D call. The germline V gene encodes CDR1 MNHEY and CDR2 SVGAGI. The V and J ends lost 7 bases and 1 base respectively, with 4 bases between them. The CDR3 totals 11 residues.

This clone occurred a few times. This chain joins TRBV5-4 and TRBJ2-5, with no clear D. The V end was cut by 4 bases, the J end by 1 base, with 14 bases between. Germline CDR1 reads SGHNT; CDR2 reads YYREEE (reference sequence). The CDR3 sequence is 15 residues long. CDR3 nucleotides: TGTGCCAGCAGCCCCTCTCCCGGTCCCCAAGAGACCCAGTACTTC. It is translated as CASSPSPGPQETQYF.

The chain employs TRBV7-2 and TRBJ2-3; the match to TRBD2 covers 9 bases. The CDR3 is 17 amino acids. Trimming cost V 5 bases and J 1 base; bases outside gene matches: 10. Germline loops: CDR1 SGHTA, CDR2 FQGNSA. The CDR3 DNA is TGTGCCAGCAGCCCCGCCCCTAGCGGGAAAGGCACAGATACGCAGTATTTT. Translating it yields CASSPAPSGKGTDTQYF. Supplemented by reference TRBV7-2 and TRBJ2-3, the full variable domain reads GAGVSQSPSNKVTEKGKDVELRCDPISGHTALYWYRQSLGQGLEFLIYFQGNSAPDKSGLPSDRFSAERTGGSVSTLTIQRTQQEDSAVYLCASSPAPSGKGTDTQYFGPGTRLTVL.

The rearrangement joins TRBV11-2 to TRBJ1-2; tentative D call: TRBD1 (5 bases). The germline V gene encodes CDR1 SGHAT and CDR2 FQNNGV. The CDR3 consists of 13 residues. V lost 6 bases to trimming and J lost 0 bases, with 8 bases between them. The CDR3, as DNA: TGTGCCAGCAGAGGGACGGCTAACTATGGCTACACCTTC. Amino acids: CASRGTANYGYTF.

This clone has just one count. The CDR3 coding sequence is TGTGCCAGCAGCCAAGACCTCCTAGGGGCAAGGGAAAAACTGTTTTTT. Translating gives CASSQDLLGAREKLFF. V is TRBV4-2 and J is TRBJ1-4; possible D gene TRBD1, 5 bases. This CDR3 contains 16 residues. Trimming took off 0 bases at V and 8 bases at J, with 16 bases between the two ends. Germline CDR1 LGHNA, CDR2 YNFKEQ.

This clone was observed a single time. CDR3 nucleotides: TGTGCCAGCTCATGGGACGGGCGAGGAGCTTTCTTT. Protein: CASSWDGRGAFF. V and J are TRBV18 and TRBJ1-1, with D possibly TRBD1 on 5 matching bases. V shed 5 bases and J shed 10 bases, with 14 bases lying between them. The length of the CDR3 is 12 residues. Germline CDR1 and CDR2: KGHSH and LQKENI.

This sequence joins TRBV9 and TRBJ2-7; no clear D. V dropped 2 bases and J dropped 1 base, with 13 bases sitting between them. The CDR3 consists of 15 residues. Germline V gene lookup returns CDR1 SGDLS and CDR2 YYNGEE. The CDR3 DNA sequence: TGTGCCAGCAGCGTTACCCCCTCGCTTTCCTACGAGCAGTACTTC. It codes for CASSVTPSLSYEQYF.

The chain combines TRBV12-5 with TRBJ2-3; 7 nucleotides match TRBD2. CDR3 length equals 14 residues. Germline trimming cut 2 bases from V and 7 bases from J; bases unmatched to any gene: 6. The V gene's germline CDR1 is LGHNT and CDR2 FRNRAP. Written as DNA, the CDR3 is TGTGCTAGTGGTTTGTCCGCTAGCGGCCATACGCAGTATTTT. It is translated as CASGLSASGHTQYF.

CDR3 coding DNA: TGTGCCAGTGGGGGGAGGGCCCGGGGGACCCAGTACTTC. It translates to CASGGRARGTQYF. This chain links TRBV25-1 with TRBJ2-5; 7 bases are shared with TRBD2. The trim removed 9 bases at V and 7 bases at J, leaving 11 bases unmatched. The length of the CDR3 is 13 residues. Looked up from germline, CDR1 is MGHDK and CDR2 is SYGVNS.